The 23 T cell receptor beta chains presented below share a single source sample, sequenced in a study of T cell repertoires in cytomegalovirus infection. TCRdb recomputed calls from the reads with MiXCR, one row per CDR3 protein. The table shows hundreds of thousands of distinct CDR3 sequences, with around a third occurring only once. These receptors lack a known antigen. The source was cultured PBMCs, collected from culture after CMV antigen stimulation. These receptors came from a human donor in good health (CMV status not recorded). Some clones in this sample may be carry-over from other donors' samples.

This clonotype was picked up a small number of times. The chain links TRBV4-1 to TRBJ2-3, with D tentatively TRBD2 (6 bases). The CDR3 runs 15 residues. Germline V gene data show CDR1 as MGHRA and CDR2 as YSYEKL. Trimming left V 0 bases short and J 6 bases short, with 13 bases between. The CDR3 DNA reads TGCGCCAGCAGCCAAGATTCGGGACTCGGGGATACGCAGTATTTT. Its translation is CASSQDSGLGDTQYF.

The V gene is TRBV20-1, the J gene TRBJ1-2, with 9 bases identical to TRBD1. CDR3 size: 12 residues. The trim removed 6 bases at V and 8 bases at J, leaving 7 bases unmatched. The germline CDR1 and CDR2 sequences are DFQATT and SNEGSKA (reference sequence). The CDR3 DNA reads TGCAGTGCCGCTACAGGGGGCGGCGGCTACACCTTC. Encoded protein: CSAATGGGGYTF.

This clonotype was counted a few times. This rearrangement joins TRBV27 to TRBJ2-2; D is tentatively TRBD1 or TRBD2 (7 bases each). Germline loops: CDR1 MNHEY, CDR2 SMNVEV (reference sequence). V lost 6 bases and J 3 bases, leaving 14 bases between the germline ends. The CDR3 loop spans 15 amino acids. The chain's CDR3 is CASSPTGRDTGELFF. Written as DNA, the CDR3 is TGTGCCAGCAGCCCGACAGGGAGGGACACCGGGGAGCTGTTTTTT.

The chain joins TRBV11-3 to TRBJ1-6; D gene unclear. Per germline, CDR1 SGHNT and CDR2 YENEEA. This CDR3 is 13 amino acids long. Trimming pared 4 bases from V and 7 bases from J, leaving 8 bases between. The CDR3 here is CASSYEVNSPLHF. The CDR3 DNA reads TGTGCCAGCAGCTACGAAGTAAATTCACCCCTCCACTTT.

V and J are TRBV28 and TRBJ1-5; D may be TRBD1 (6 bases). Germline loops: CDR1 MDHEN, CDR2 SYDVKM. V lost 8 bases, J lost 6 bases, and 11 bases lay in between. The CDR3 contains 12 residues. CDR3 protein: CASRGGIQPQHF. Here the CDR3 DNA reads TGTGCCAGCCGAGGGGGAATTCAGCCCCAGCATTTT.

V gene TRBV7-2 combines with J gene TRBJ2-1, with D hard to call. CDR3 size: 19 residues. Germline CDR1 SGHTA, CDR2 FQGNSA. V was cut by 2 bases and J by 4 bases, with 24 bases left in between. The DNA of the CDR3 is TGTGCCAGCAGCTTAATAAGTGGGCGCCCCTCCATGGGTTACAATGAGCAGTTCTTC. It encodes CASSLISGRPSMGYNEQFF.

This clonotype was counted only a few times. The chain combines TRBV20-1 with TRBJ2-7, with 12 nucleotides matching TRBD2. This CDR3 has 18 residues. CDR1 and CDR2 (germline): DFQATT, SNEGSKA (reference sequence). J gave up 5 bases and V 5 bases, and 19 bases lay outside the gene matches. In DNA, the CDR3 is TGCAGTGCTCGAGCAGGCGCGGGGCTAGCGGGAGGGAGAAACGAGCAGTACTTC. Residues: CSARAGAGLAGGRNEQYF.

The chain couples TRBV30 to TRBJ2-3, with D hard to call. Germline V gene data show CDR1 as GTSNPN and CDR2 as SVGIG (reference sequence). Trimming cost V 5 bases and J 6 bases, with 9 bases left between them. The CDR3 covers 11 residues. The CDR3 loop is CAWESVDTQYF. DNA for the CDR3: TGTGCCTGGGAATCGGTGGATACGCAGTATTTT.

This chain links TRBV29-1 with TRBJ2-5; D is uncertain. With 5 bases removed from V and 1 base from J, the gap between germline ends came to 5 bases. The germline V gene has CDR1 SQVTM and CDR2 ANQGSEA. This CDR3 contains 11 residues. In DNA form, the CDR3 reads TGCAGCGTTAGACCCCAAGAGACCCAGTACTTC. Translation gives CSVRPQETQYF.

The V call is TRBV28, the J call TRBJ2-5; unclear D gene. The V gene lost 8 bases and the J gene lost 4 bases, with 14 bases spanning the gap. CDR3 length: 13 amino acids. The germline CDR1 and CDR2 sequences are MDHEN and SYDVKM. CDR3 nucleotide sequence: TGTGCCAGCCGACCGACGGGCCCAGAGACCCAGTACTTC. It codes for CASRPTGPETQYF.

The chain joins TRBV28 to TRBJ2-7; 8 bases agree with TRBD2. Germline V gene lookup returns CDR1 MDHEN and CDR2 SYDVKM. The CDR3 covers 11 residues. Here the CDR3 reads CASGGFHEQYF. The DNA for the CDR3 is TGTGCGAGCGGGGGTTTCCACGAGCAGTACTTC.

In its sample, this clonotype was seen a few times. The chain has TRBV20-1 and TRBJ2-3; no clear D. V dropped 3 bases and J dropped 2 bases, with 12 bases sitting between them. This CDR3 has 14 residues. Germline V gene sequence: CDR1 DFQATT, CDR2 SNEGSKA (reference sequence). CDR3 sequence (DNA): TGCAGTGCTAGCAATGATCAAGTCACAGATACGCAGTATTTT. Residues: CSASNDQVTDTQYF.

The rearrangement joins TRBV6-2 or TRBV6-3 to TRBJ2-2; no reliable D call. CDR1 and CDR2 from the germline V gene are MNHEY and SVGEGT. This CDR3 spans 13 amino acids. V gave up 6 bases and J gave up 3 bases, with 8 bases separating them. The CDR3 loop reads CASRPTDTGELFF. CDR3 DNA: TGTGCCAGCAGGCCCACTGACACCGGGGAGCTGTTTTTT.

J is TRBJ1-5 and V is TRBV6-6; TRBD1 agrees at 9 bases. This CDR3 has 17 residues. J was trimmed by 7 bases and V by 0 bases; bases with no gene match: 10. From germline, CDR1 is MNHNY and CDR2 SVGAGI (reference sequence). DNA for the CDR3: TGTGCCAGCAGTTACTCGAACAGGGGGCGATGGGAACAGCCCCAGCATTTT. This encodes CASSYSNRGRWEQPQHF.

A remark on this clonotype: A much larger clone lies one base from this, so it may be a read error. This chain links TRBV7-2 with TRBJ2-3; D is perhaps TRBD1 (5 bases). This CDR3 has 15 residues. The germline V gene encodes CDR1 SGHTA and CDR2 FQGNSA. The CDR3 sequence is CASSLGGLSADTQCF. CDR3 DNA: TGTGCCAGCAGCTTAGGGGGCCTTTCGGCAGATACGCAGTGTTTT.

Regarding this clonotype: One end of the junction does not line up with germline, which may come from a read error. The V call is TRBV7-6, the J call TRBJ1-4; 7 bases match TRBD1. Germline CDR1 and CDR2: SGHVS and FNYEAQ. The CDR3 spans 15 residues. DNA for the CDR3: TGTGTCAGCAGCTTCCAGGGACAGTCTAATGAAAAACTGTTTTTT. It encodes CVSSFQGQSNEKLFF.

A few counts support this clonotype. The chain links TRBV6-5 to TRBJ2-5, with D unresolved. The germline CDR1 and CDR2 sequences are MNHEY and SVGAGI. The CDR3 sequence is 14 residues long. V gave up 2 bases and J gave up 4 bases, with 11 bases separating them. This CDR3 reads CASSYRVLGETQYF. CDR3 coding DNA: TGTGCCAGCAGTTACAGGGTGCTGGGAGAGACCCAGTACTTC.

CDR3 sequence (DNA): TGCGCCAGCAGCCAAGATCCAGGGGCAAGCAATCAGCCCCAGCATTTT. This translates into CASSQDPGASNQPQHF. The chain uses TRBV4-1 and TRBJ1-5; weak D call: TRBD1 (6 bases). The CDR3 has 16 residues. V shed 0 bases and J shed 1 base, with 10 bases lying between them. Germline V gene sequence: CDR1 MGHRA, CDR2 YSYEKL.

J is TRBJ2-7 and V is TRBV11-3, with 8 nucleotides matching TRBD1. CDR3 length: 15 amino acids. CDR1 SGHNT and CDR2 YENEEA come from the germline V gene. After removal of 5 bases from V and 4 bases from J, the junction contained 10 bases not matched to a gene. The CDR3 spells CASSQEGTGRYEQYF. CDR3 bases: TGTGCCAGCAGCCAGGAGGGGACAGGACGATACGAGCAGTACTTC. Variable domain in full (rest from reference TRBV11-3 and TRBJ2-7): EAGVVQSPRYKIIEKKQPVAFWCNPISGHNTLYWYLQNLGQGPELLIRYENEEAVDDSQLPKDRFSAERLKGVDSTLKIQPAELGDSAVYLCASSQEGTGRYEQYFGPGTRLTVT.

The rearrangement uses TRBV11-2 and TRBJ2-7; the D is unclear. CDR3 length: 16 residues. The germline V gene has CDR1 SGHAT and CDR2 FQNNGV. V was cut by 2 bases and J by 0 bases, with 14 bases left in between. The CDR3 loop reads CASSLLGTDLSYEQYF. As DNA, the CDR3 is TGTGCCAGCAGCTTACTCGGAACAGACCTCTCCTACGAGCAGTACTTC.

The chain couples TRBV27 to TRBJ2-2; D call uncertain. The CDR3 totals 14 residues. The V end was cut by 7 bases, the J end by 7 bases, with 16 bases between. CDR1 is MNHEY and CDR2 is SMNVEV in the germline V gene (reference sequence). The CDR3 coding sequence is TGTGCCAGCAAGCTAGGGCCGCCTAACGGGGAGCTGTTTTTT. Translated: CASKLGPPNGELFF.

This clonotype was picked up many times. The CDR3 loop is CASRFQGQNIQYF. The CDR3 DNA is TGTGCCAGCAGATTTCAGGGTCAAAACATTCAGTACTTC. The chain carries TRBV7-2 and TRBJ2-4; TRBD1 is a possible D gene (5 bases). V lost 6 bases and J 5 bases, leaving 11 bases between the germline ends. The CDR3 is 13 residues long. Germline-derived CDR1 and CDR2 are SGHTA and FQGNSA.

V and J are TRBV12-3 or TRBV12-4 and TRBJ2-1, with TRBD1 matching over 7 bases. The V segment lost 1 base and the J segment 8 bases; nucleotides outside the gene matches: 2. CDR3 length: 13 residues. This chain's CDR3 is CASSLGQGYEQFF. The CDR3, as DNA: TGTGCCAGCAGTTTAGGACAGGGCTATGAGCAGTTCTTC.